This is a list of T cell receptor beta chains from one sample in a study of CD8+CD57+ T cells in acquired aplastic anemia. TCRdb reprocessed the reads via MiXCR and lists one record per CDR3 protein. The sample has about 160,000 distinct CDR3 sequences, 45% to 55% seen once; the top ten hold 2.5% to 3%. The material sequenced was sorted CD4+, CD8+, or CD8+CD57+ T cells (not recorded which) from PBMCs. The receptors stem from a human donor with aplastic anemia. Each CDR3 is given with its conserved first and last residue. A D gene is named only where the DNA matches it firmly.

J gene,D gene,V gene,CDR3 protein
TRBJ2-2,-,TRBV3-1,CASWGSAGELFF
TRBJ1-6,TRBD1,TRBV5-4,CASSSDRANSPLHF
TRBJ2-7,TRBD1,TRBV5-4,CASSTGQTTYEQYF
TRBJ1-5,TRBD1,TRBV2,CASSGQGGDQPQHF
TRBJ1-3,-,TRBV7-9,CASSLAPSSGNTIYF
TRBJ2-1,TRBD2,TRBV7-8,CASSISGGRYNEQFF
TRBJ2-1,TRBD2,TRBV5-1,CASSRQGTSTNNEQFF
TRBJ1-4,-,TRBV14,CASSQVAGASEKLFF
TRBJ2-6,-,TRBV6-1,CASSVRTLGAFGANVLTF
TRBJ2-7,-,TRBV7-3,CASSARTSYEQYF
TRBJ2-5,TRBD2,TRBV19,CASSMGLAGETQYF
TRBJ2-5,TRBD1,TRBV18,CASSVNRGQETQYF
TRBJ2-7,-,TRBV18,CASSPAQTGLYEQYF
TRBJ2-7,TRBD1,TRBV19,CASRGTETYEQYF
TRBJ1-2,-,TRBV7-9,CASSHEADYGYTF
TRBJ2-5,-,TRBV10-2,CASSESGREETQYF
TRBJ2-2,-,TRBV2,CASRLPMGESGELFF
TRBJ1-1,TRBD1,TRBV19,CASSPLTGSVGTEAFF
TRBJ1-5,TRBD1,TRBV24-1,CATSDPGQGGGNQPQHF
TRBJ1-1,-,TRBV15,CATSRDRVTEAFF
TRBJ2-1,-,TRBV5-4,CASSLVGTGTEGRYEQFF
TRBJ1-2,-,TRBV6-5,CASSSSGFRGYTF